This entry is about one T cell receptor beta chain. No antigen is known for it. Genomic DNA belonging to each subset was distributed in equal measure over several immunoSEQ plates. Study processing details: ImmunoSEQ supplied junction-only sequences lacking quality scores, so filtering was different. Assay: immunoSEQ multiplex PCR; the TCRdb copy retains only in-frame clones and omits some. That table supplies the V and J calls and clone size; D and trimming were determined from the DNA. The repertoire includes roughly 500,000 clones, 81% of them detected once, and more than 9.5% sits in the top ten. The data originate from a study of shared clonotypes between healthy human individuals. Study-wide context: The donors, two women and three men, were aged 18 to 49. Study-level points and caveats: Sampling involved blood alone; tissue repertoires likely differ.

The germline gives CDR1 SQVTM, CDR2 ANQGSEA. Deletions cut 7 bases from V and 2 bases from J, with 14 bases between. The CDR3 consists of 13 residues. V and J are TRBV29-1 and TRBJ2-5, with TRBD1 as a possible D gene (6 bases). This TCR derives from a woman in her forties in good health. Some clones in this sample may be carry-over from other donors' samples. Sequencing was performed on PBMCs. CDR3: CSDEQGSQETQYF. The CDR3 DNA is TGCAGCGACGAACAGGGTTCTCAAGAGACCCAGTACTTC.